Presented here are 28 T cell receptor beta chains from one specimen sequenced in a study of T cell repertoires in cytomegalovirus infection. Their recognized antigens are unknown. TCRdb recomputed calls from the reads with MiXCR, one row per CDR3 protein. This sample has about 770,000 distinct CDR3 sequences, with 25% to 35% found just once. The sequenced sample was cultured CD8+ T cells from PBMCs, obtained from culture after CMV antigen stimulation. All receptors come from a human donor in good health (CMV status not recorded). Some clones in this sample may be carry-over from other donors' samples.

This chain uses TRBV12-3 or TRBV12-4 with TRBJ2-3; 8 bases are a match to TRBD1. The CDR3 has 15 residues. The J segment lost 1 base and the V segment lost 6 bases, leaving 6 bases of the junction unmatched. DNA of the CDR3: TGTGCCAGCAGAGGCAGGGGGCTTGGCACAGATACGCAGTATTTT. This gives the protein CASRGRGLGTDTQYF.

This clonotype was recorded at least ten times. The V gene is TRBV6-1, the J gene TRBJ2-7; D gene uncertain. Trimming removed 5 bases from V and 2 bases from J, with 10 bases in between. The CDR3 is 13 residues long. CDR1 and CDR2 (germline): MNHNS, SASEGT. CDR3 nucleotide sequence: TGTGCCAGCAGTCCCAGGTTCCCCTACGAGCAGTACTTC. Its protein product is CASSPRFPYEQYF.

This clonotype was counted only a few times. V is TRBV4-1 and J is TRBJ2-6, with D possibly TRBD1 on 6 matching bases. V lost 4 bases to trimming and J lost 0 bases, with 10 bases between them. CDR1 and CDR2 from the germline V gene are MGHRA and YSYEKL. The CDR3 covers 16 residues. CDR3 nucleotides: TGCGCCAGCAGCCGAGACAGGTTCTCTGGGGCCAACGTCCTGACTTTC. Residues: CASSRDRFSGANVLTF.

The chain couples TRBV5-5 to TRBJ1-1, with D tentatively TRBD1 (6 bases). The germline CDR1 and CDR2 sequences are SGHKS and YYEKEE (reference sequence). The CDR3 has 12 amino acids. V was shortened by 4 bases and J by 5 bases, with 9 bases between the two germline ends. Here the CDR3 DNA reads TGTGCCAGCAGCCGGGACACGACTGAAGCTTTCTTT. Its protein is CASSRDTTEAFF.

With respect to this clonotype: This may come from a read error, since a much larger clone is one base off. The V call is TRBV7-6, the J call TRBJ2-7; 12 bases are shared with TRBD2. Germline V lookup: CDR1 SGHVS, CDR2 FNYEAQ. The CDR3 consists of 17 residues. The CDR3 here is CASSLEPLAGGAYEQHF. CDR3 sequence (DNA): TGTGCCAGCAGCTTAGAACCACTAGCGGGGGGAGCATACGAGCAGCACTTC. Drawing the rest from reference TRBV7-6 and TRBJ2-7, the complete variable domain is GAGVSQSPRYKVTKRGQDVALRCDPISGHVSLYWYRQALGQGPEFLTYFNYEAQQDKSGLPNDRFSAERPEGSISTLTIQRTEQRDSAMYRCASSLEPLAGGAYEQHFGPGTRLTVT.

The chain recombines TRBV2 with TRBJ1-6, with unresolved D. Germline V gene sequence: CDR1 SNHLY, CDR2 FYNNEI. The V gene lost 1 base and the J gene lost 5 bases, with 9 bases spanning the gap. This CDR3 has 15 residues. In DNA form, the CDR3 reads TGTGCCAGCAGTGAAGACAGCGCCAATAATTCACCCCTCCACTTT. Protein: CASSEDSANNSPLHF.

This clonotype has only one observation. The chain employs TRBV7-6 and TRBJ1-2, with D maybe TRBD1 (6 bases). The CDR3 has 14 amino acids. The germline V gene encodes CDR1 SGHVS and CDR2 FNYEAQ. Deletions cut 4 bases from V and 1 base from J, with 10 bases between. Here the CDR3 DNA reads TGTGCCAGCAGCTCACAGGGAGTTAACTATGGCTACACCTTC. Amino acid sequence: CASSSQGVNYGYTF.

The genes are TRBV29-1 and TRBJ2-2; D is unclear. The CDR3 loop spans 12 amino acids. V was trimmed by 6 bases and J by 4 bases, leaving 9 bases between them. Germline V gene lookup returns CDR1 SQVTM and CDR2 ANQGSEA. The CDR3 region is CSVRTATGELFF. In DNA form, the CDR3 reads TGCAGCGTCAGAACAGCCACCGGGGAGCTGTTTTTT.

This clonotype was seen more than once but under ten times. This chain connects TRBV11-2 to TRBJ2-2, with 8 bases that match TRBD1. Trimming at V came to 5 bases and at J to 6 bases, leaving 14 bases not matched to a gene. The CDR3 length is 17 residues. Germline CDR1 SGHAT, CDR2 FQNNGV. The CDR3 DNA is TGTGCCAGCAGCCTCTACAGGACAGGGAGAGGGGCCGGGGAGCTGTTTTTT. Protein sequence: CASSLYRTGRGAGELFF.

The chain recombines TRBV27 with TRBJ1-1; no clear D. V gave up 1 base and J gave up 0 bases, with 6 bases separating them. The length of the CDR3 is 14 residues. From germline, CDR1 is MNHEY and CDR2 SMNVEV (reference sequence). CDR3 DNA sequence: TGTGCCAGCAGTTTATACAGACTGAACACTGAAGCTTTCTTT. Amino acid sequence: CASSLYRLNTEAFF.

V gene TRBV23-1 combines with J gene TRBJ2-1; 8 nucleotides match TRBD1. TRBV23-1 falls under the ORF class, with uncertain function. J lost 8 bases, V lost 2 bases, and 5 bases had no gene match. The CDR3 is 14 amino acids. CDR3 in amino acids: CASSQRQGYHEQFF. CDR3 coding DNA: TGCGCCAGCAGTCAAAGACAGGGGTATCATGAGCAGTTCTTC.

In its sample, this clonotype was seen many times. The CDR3 sequence: CASSKGSGNTIYF. The CDR3 DNA reads as TGTGCCAGCAGTAAGGGGTCTGGAAACACCATATATTTT. The rearrangement uses TRBV27 and TRBJ1-3; D may be TRBD1 (5 bases). From germline, CDR1 is MNHEY and CDR2 SMNVEV (reference sequence). There are 13 residues in the CDR3. V lost 5 bases and J lost 1, with 6 bases in between.

This clonotype appeared many times. The chain joins TRBV6-6 to TRBJ1-4; TRBD1 matches 10 bases. Germline loops: CDR1 MNHNY, CDR2 SVGAGI (reference sequence). The CDR3 length is 17 residues. V lost 6 bases and J lost 4; bases outside the gene matches: 11. CDR3: CASSSIDRGRGNEKLFF. The CDR3 DNA sequence: TGTGCCAGCAGCTCTATCGACAGGGGGCGCGGTAATGAAAAACTGTTTTTT.

This clonotype was seen a few times. V and J are TRBV4-3 and TRBJ2-1; 10 bases agree with TRBD2. V shed 1 base, J shed 4 bases, and the junction held 1 base outside the gene matches. Germline CDR1 LGHNA, CDR2 YSLEER. The CDR3 contains 15 residues. CDR3 protein: CASSQGTSGYNEQFF. The CDR3 nucleotides are TGCGCCAGCAGCCAAGGGACTAGCGGTTACAATGAGCAGTTCTTC.

The table lists this clonotype with a few counts. The chain carries TRBV7-2 and TRBJ2-5, with no clear D. CDR1 and CDR2 from the germline V gene are SGHTA and FQGNSA. Trimming stripped 1 base from V and 4 bases from J, with 10 bases between. There are 14 residues in the CDR3. CDR3 amino acids: CASSLDDAIETQYF. CDR3 bases: TGTGCCAGCAGCTTAGATGACGCGATAGAGACCCAGTACTTC.

The chain combines TRBV20-1 with TRBJ1-1; D gene ambiguous. The length of the CDR3 is 10 residues. The V end lost 7 bases, the J end lost 4 bases, and 7 bases lay between the germline ends. Germline V gives CDR1 DFQATT, CDR2 SNEGSKA (reference sequence). The CDR3 bases are TGCAGTGTTAGGACCACTGAAGCTTTCTTT. Encoded protein: CSVRTTEAFF.

This clonotype was detected a few times. The chain uses TRBV27 and TRBJ1-5; D gene uncertain. The CDR3 is 16 residues long. V was trimmed by 5 bases and J by 5 bases, leaving 19 bases between them. CDR1 and CDR2 (germline): MNHEY, SMNVEV (reference sequence). DNA for the CDR3: TGTGCCAGCAGTCTCCGGCTGGGGAGGGAGGATCAGCCCCAGCATTTT. It specifies CASSLRLGREDQPQHF.

This sequence joins TRBV6-1 and TRBJ1-2; 12 bases are a match to TRBD1. Unmatched junction bases numbered 6, after V lost 5 bases and J lost 8 bases. There are 14 residues in the CDR3. The V gene's germline CDR1 is MNHNS and CDR2 SASEGT. The CDR3 DNA sequence: TGTGCCAGCAGTCGGGACAGGGGGCTGACAGGCTACACCTTC. Its translation is CASSRDRGLTGYTF.

This clonotype was detected a few times. The chain combines TRBV2 with TRBJ2-7; 10 bases map to TRBD1. V lost 3 bases to trimming and J lost 5 bases; unmatched junction nucleotides: 7. Germline loops: CDR1 SNHLY, CDR2 FYNNEI. This CDR3 is built from 15 residues. For the CDR3, the DNA is TGTGCCAGCAGTGACCCGGGACAGGGGAATCACGAGCAGTACGTC. Its translation: CASSDPGQGNHEQYV.

This sequence joins TRBV6-6 and TRBJ1-1, with D maybe TRBD1 (5 bases). The V and J ends lost 11 bases and 2 bases respectively, with 12 bases between them. The germline V gene has CDR1 MNHNY and CDR2 SVGAGI (reference sequence). The CDR3 sequence is 12 residues long. The CDR3, as DNA: TGTGCCGCGGCGGGGGGTAACACTGAAGCTTTCTTT. This encodes CAAAGGNTEAFF.

This clonotype has a handful of counts. The chain recombines TRBV7-8 with TRBJ1-5; unclear D gene. Trimming left V 2 bases short and J 3 bases short, with 8 bases between. CDR1 and CDR2 from the germline V gene are SGHVS and FQNEAQ. The CDR3 consists of 14 residues. CDR3 loop: CASSLSVYNQPQHF. CDR3 nucleotide sequence: TGTGCCAGCAGCTTAAGCGTGTACAATCAGCCCCAGCATTTT. Variable domain in full (rest from reference TRBV7-8 and TRBJ1-5): GAGVSQSPRYKVAKRGQDVALRCDPISGHVSLFWYQQALGQGPEFLTYFQNEAQLDKSGLPSDRFFAERPEGSVSTLKIQRTQQEDSAVYLCASSLSVYNQPQHFGDGTRLSIL.

The chain uses TRBV12-3 or TRBV12-4 and TRBJ1-1, with D perhaps matching TRBD1 (6 bases). Trimming cost V 3 bases and J 0 bases, with 11 bases left between them. CDR3 length: 15 amino acids. CDR3 bases: TGTGCCAGCAGTTTTCGGACAGTCATGAACACTGAAGCTTTCTTT. The encoded protein is CASSFRTVMNTEAFF.

About this clonotype: Since a much larger clone is just one base distant, this may be a read error. This chain joins TRBV7-9 and TRBJ2-3; D is unresolved. The CDR3 loop spans 15 amino acids. The ends were cut back, 0 bases at V and 0 bases at J, with 7 bases in the middle. Germline V CDR1 and CDR2: SEHNR, FQNEAQ (reference sequence). The CDR3 here is CASSLANSSTDTQYF. CDR3 nucleotide sequence: TGTGCCAGCAGCTTAGCCAACTCCAGCACAGATACGCAGTATTTT.

This clonotype was counted a few times. The junction does not match germline at one end; this may be a read error. This chain links TRBV6-5 with TRBJ1-2; 8 bases agree with TRBD1. CDR3 length equals 15 residues. Germline loops: CDR1 MNHEY, CDR2 SVGAGI. The CDR3 spells CASSNSTGGSYGYTF. In nucleotides, the CDR3 is TGTGCCAGCAGTAACTCAACAGGGGGGAGCTATGGCTACACCTTC.

This clonotype has a count of ten or more. J is TRBJ2-3 and V is TRBV7-8, with unresolved D. The CDR3 length is 12 residues. Germline CDR1 and CDR2: SGHVS and FQNEAQ. V lost 6 bases and J 2 bases, leaving 6 bases between the germline ends. The CDR3 DNA reads TGTGCCAGCAGGAGCTACACAGATACGCAGTATTTT. This encodes CASRSYTDTQYF.

This clonotype was detected once. This sequence joins TRBV2 and TRBJ2-7; D is uncertain. V dropped 1 base and J dropped 1 base, with 11 bases sitting between them. This CDR3 has 15 residues. CDR1 is SNHLY and CDR2 is FYNNEI in the germline V gene. CDR3 sequence (DNA): TGTGCCAGCAGTGAAGGGGTTTTTCCATCCTACGAGCAGTACGTC. Protein sequence: CASSEGVFPSYEQYV.

The rearrangement uses TRBV11-3 and TRBJ2-3; weak D call: TRBD1 (5 bases). V lost 5 bases and J lost 3, with 15 bases in between. Germline V CDR1 and CDR2: SGHNT, YENEEA. This CDR3 comprises 15 residues. CDR3: CASSPRVGSTDTQYF. The CDR3 nucleotides read TGTGCCAGCAGCCCCAGGGTGGGAAGTACAGATACGCAGTATTTT.

The CDR3 loop reads CASSVESGVNTGELFF. CDR3 sequence (DNA): TGTGCCAGCAGCGTAGAGAGCGGCGTGAACACCGGGGAGCTGTTTTTT. This chain uses TRBV9 with TRBJ2-2; tentatively, D is TRBD2 (5 bases). CDR1 and CDR2 (germline): SGDLS, YYNGEE. This CDR3 comprises 16 residues. Trimming removed 0 bases at V and 1 base at J, with 10 bases between.